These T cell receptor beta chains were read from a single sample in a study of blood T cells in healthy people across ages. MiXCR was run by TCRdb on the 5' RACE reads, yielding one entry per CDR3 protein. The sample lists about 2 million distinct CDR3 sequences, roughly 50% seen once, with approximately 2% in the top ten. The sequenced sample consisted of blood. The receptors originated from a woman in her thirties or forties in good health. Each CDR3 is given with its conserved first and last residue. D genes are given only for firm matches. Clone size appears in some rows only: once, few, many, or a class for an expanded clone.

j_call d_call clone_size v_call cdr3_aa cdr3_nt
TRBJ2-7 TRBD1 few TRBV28 CASRGTGGRYEQYF TGTGCCAGCAGGGGGACAGGGGGCCGTTACGAGCAGTACTTC
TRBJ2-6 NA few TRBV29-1 CSVSQSSGANVLTF TGCAGCGTGTCACAGAGCTCTGGGGCCAACGTCCTGACTTTC
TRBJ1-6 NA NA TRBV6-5 CAGSYSPGYNSPLHF TGTGCCGGCAGTTACTCACCAGGGTATAATTCACCCCTCCACTTT
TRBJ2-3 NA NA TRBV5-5 CASSLELGRDTQYF TGTGCCAGCAGCTTGGAACTAGGGAGAGATACGCAGTATTTT
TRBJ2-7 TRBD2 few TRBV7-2 CASSLGTSGVEQYF TGTGCCAGCAGCTTAGGGACTAGCGGGGTCGAGCAGTACTTC
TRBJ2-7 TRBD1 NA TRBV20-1 CSARSMSGQGASYEQYF TGCAGTGCTAGATCCATGTCGGGACAGGGGGCATCCTACGAGCAGTACTTC
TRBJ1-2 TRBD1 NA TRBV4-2 CASSQDQGAQGYTF TGTGCCAGCAGCCAAGATCAGGGGGCTCAAGGCTACACCTTC
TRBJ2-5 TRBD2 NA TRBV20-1 CSAYLAGGPRETQYF TGCAGTGCTTATTTAGCGGGGGGGCCTAGGGAGACCCAGTACTTC
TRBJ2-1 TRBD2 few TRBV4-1 CASSQVVILAGDNEQFF TGCGCCAGCAGCCAAGTCGTCATCCTAGCGGGGGACAATGAGCAGTTCTTC
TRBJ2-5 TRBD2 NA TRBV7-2 CASRSAGGEYEQYF TGTGCCAGCAGGTCGGCGGGGGGGGAATATGAGCAGTACTTC
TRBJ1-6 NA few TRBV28 CASSLDTGSYNSPLHF TGTGCCAGCAGTTTAGATACAGGGTCCTATAATTCACCCCTCCACTTT
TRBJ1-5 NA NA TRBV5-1 CASSLGVDNQPQHF TGCGCCAGCAGCTTGGGGGTGGACAATCAGCCCCAGCATTTT
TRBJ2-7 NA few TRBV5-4 CASSVGGRGREQYF TGTGCCAGCAGCGTGGGGGGTCGGGGGCGCGAGCAGTACTTC
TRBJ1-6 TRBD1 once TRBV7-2 CASSGPGQQNSPLHF TGTGCCAGCAGCGGTCCGGGACAGCAGAATTCACCCCTCCACTTT